Here is one TCR beta chain with its context. Its antigen is not identified. The data were taken from a study of Ad26.COV2.S vaccination and SARS-CoV-2 variants. Trimming took 8 bases from V and 4 from J; bases not matched to a gene: 10. The CDR3 totals 14 residues. The germline V gene encodes CDR1 MNHNY and CDR2 SVGAGI (reference sequence). This table comes from immunoSEQ multiplex PCR, and its TCRdb copy is limited to in-frame clones, with some not included. The sample carries 75,000 to 100,000 clones, approximately 86% recorded once. Findings and limits, study-wide: Once vaccination had occurred, spike-specific CD8+ and CD4+ T cell responses reportedly showed substantial breadth. People who got the vaccine or the placebo had similar non-spike TCR breadth. Vaccinees displayed broader spike-specific TCR repertoires than placebo recipients.

The TCR comes from a human donor who had recovered from COVID-19. The material was peripheral blood, obtained after recovery from COVID-19. The chain links TRBV6-6 to TRBJ1-1, with TRBD1 matching 7 bases. CDR3 residues: CASGEQGSGTEAFF. CDR3 nucleotide sequence: TGTGCCAGCGGGGAACAGGGGTCGGGCACTGAAGCTTTCTTT.